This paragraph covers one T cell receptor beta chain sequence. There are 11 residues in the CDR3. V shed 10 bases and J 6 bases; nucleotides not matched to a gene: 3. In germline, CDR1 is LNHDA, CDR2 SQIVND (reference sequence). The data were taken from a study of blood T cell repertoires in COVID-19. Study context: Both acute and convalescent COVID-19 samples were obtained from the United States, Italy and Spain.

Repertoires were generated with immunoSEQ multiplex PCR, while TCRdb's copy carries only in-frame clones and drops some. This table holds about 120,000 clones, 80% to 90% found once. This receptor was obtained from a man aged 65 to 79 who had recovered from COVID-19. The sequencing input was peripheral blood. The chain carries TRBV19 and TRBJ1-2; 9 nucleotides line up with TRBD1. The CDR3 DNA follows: TGTGCCACCCGGGACAGGGATGGCTACACCTTC. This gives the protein CATRDRDGYTF.